The 20 T cell receptor beta chains presented below share a single source sample, sequenced in a study of OX40 agonist ivuxolimab in advanced cancers. Assay: immunoSEQ multiplex PCR; the TCRdb copy retains only in-frame clones and omits some. The table shows fewer than 60,000 clones, with more than 85% occurring only once. The specimen comprised CD4+ or CD8+ T cells sorted from blood, sampled in a trial of the OX40 agonist ivuxolimab. These receptor sequences come from an adult with an advanced solid tumor such as melanoma, head and neck, liver or kidney cancer.

The chain employs TRBV15 and TRBJ2-5, with 10 bases aligning to TRBD2. J gave up 5 bases and V 3 bases, and 3 bases lay outside the gene matches. Germline CDR1 reads LNHNV; CDR2 reads YYDKDF (reference sequence). This CDR3 region has 14 residues. CDR3 sequence: CATSRERGGETQYF. The CDR3 DNA reads TGTGCCACCAGCAGGGAGCGGGGGGGGGAGACCCAGTACTTC.

The chain uses TRBV6-1 and TRBJ1-2; 8 positions agree with TRBD1. This CDR3 contains 13 residues. Trimming at V came to 1 base and at J to 7 bases, leaving 2 bases not matched to a gene. CDR1 and CDR2 from the germline V gene are MNHNS and SASEGT. CDR3 protein: CASSEGTGTGYTF. In DNA, the CDR3 is TGTGCCAGCAGTGAAGGGACAGGGACTGGCTACACCTTC.

V usage is TRBV1 and J usage is TRBJ1-1; whether TRBD1, the table's D call, matches the DNA was not checked. TRBV1 is a known pseudogene. The CDR3 is made up of 13 amino acids. CDR3 loop: CTSSRKEGAEAFF. CDR3 nucleotide sequence: TGCACCAGCAGCAGGAAAGAAGGGGCTGAAGCTTTCTTT.

The chain carries TRBV13 and TRBJ2-5; D is ambiguous. Gene TRBJ2-7 matches the end of the DNA better, so the J call may be wrong. There are 13 residues in the CDR3. The germline V gene has CDR1 PRHDT and CDR2 FYEKMQ (reference sequence). The CDR3 region is CASSLQCLPEQYF. As DNA, the CDR3 is TGTGCCAGCAGCCTACAGTGTCTACCCGAGCAGTACTTC.

The V gene is TRBV11-2, the J gene TRBJ2-7; TRBD1 matches 7 bases. Germline V gene data show CDR1 as SGHAT and CDR2 as FQNNGV. J gave up 4 bases and V 1 base, and 7 bases lay outside the gene matches. CDR3 length equals 15 residues. CDR3 in amino acids: CASSLAQGVLYEQYF. DNA for the CDR3: TGTGCCAGCAGCTTAGCCCAGGGGGTTCTTTACGAGCAGTACTTC.

The genes are TRBV5-5 and TRBJ1-1, with D tentatively TRBD1 (6 bases). There are 14 residues in the CDR3. V was clipped by 6 bases and J by 1 base, with 13 bases between them. Per germline, CDR1 SGHKS and CDR2 YYEKEE (reference sequence). The CDR3 DNA reads TGTGCCAGCATCCGGGGGGGCAAGAACACTGAAGCTTTCTTT. Protein: CASIRGGKNTEAFF.

This rearrangement joins TRBV5-8 to TRBJ2-1; D is possibly TRBD2 (5 bases). CDR3 size: 15 residues. Germline assignment: CDR1 SGHTS and CDR2 YDEGEE. V lost 1 base to trimming and J lost 6 bases, with 14 bases between them. The CDR3 region is CASSLSGDPGNEQFF. The CDR3 DNA follows: TGTGCCAGCAGCTTGTCCGGGGATCCGGGCAATGAGCAGTTCTTC.

The rearrangement links TRBV18 to TRBJ2-1, with 7 bases lining up with TRBD2. Germline V gives CDR1 KGHSH, CDR2 LQKENI. Trimming at V came to 7 bases and at J to 5 bases, leaving 11 bases not matched to a gene. The CDR3 contains 15 residues. This CDR3 is CASFPRGIRNNEQFF. CDR3 DNA sequence: TGTGCCAGCTTTCCGCGGGGGATACGAAACAATGAGCAGTTCTTC.

The gene calls are TRBV15 and TRBJ2-2, with 7 nucleotides matching TRBD1. Per the germline V gene, CDR1 is LNHNV and CDR2 is YYDKDF (reference sequence). There are 16 residues in the CDR3. Trimming cost V 5 bases and J 5 bases; bases outside gene matches: 11. CDR3 sequence reads: CATSLERGRSTGELFF. In DNA form, the CDR3 reads TGTGCCACCAGCTTGGAGAGGGGGCGCAGTACCGGGGAGCTGTTTTTT.

This clone was detected only once. The V and J genes are TRBV7-2 and TRBJ2-5; D not resolved. The CDR3 consists of 13 residues. CDR1 and CDR2 from the germline V gene are SGHTA and FQGNSA. The V end lost 7 bases, the J end lost 1 base, and 10 bases lay between the germline ends. The CDR3 here is CASTPDVQETQYF. CDR3 DNA: TGTGCCAGCACCCCGGACGTCCAAGAGACCCAGTACTTC.

The chain's CDR3 is CASSLAGRVTGELFF. The CDR3 region has the DNA TGTGCCAGCAGTTTAGCGGGACGGGTCACCGGGGAGCTGTTTTTT. The chain links TRBV27 to TRBJ2-2, with a possible D match to TRBD2 (6 bases). Germline V gene sequence: CDR1 MNHEY, CDR2 SMNVEV (reference sequence). V was shortened by 2 bases and J by 4 bases, with 11 bases between the two germline ends. The CDR3 has 15 amino acids.

V gene TRBV28 combines with J gene TRBJ1-3, with D perhaps TRBD1 (6 bases). The length of the CDR3 is 15 residues. The germline V and J ends were trimmed by 6 bases and 0 bases, with 12 bases remaining between them. CDR1 MDHEN and CDR2 SYDVKM come from the germline V gene. Here the CDR3 reads CASSLGGLSGNTIYF. Written as DNA, the CDR3 is TGTGCCAGCAGCCTGGGGGGGCTCTCTGGAAACACCATATATTTT.

V usage is TRBV5-1 and J usage is TRBJ1-1, with D unresolved. Germline values: CDR1 SGHRS, CDR2 YFSETQ. The V end was cut by 2 bases, the J end by 3 bases, with 11 bases between. This CDR3 comprises 14 residues. The CDR3 DNA is TGCGCCAGCAGCTTTGCCGGCCGGGACACTGAAGCTTTCTTT. Translating it yields CASSFAGRDTEAFF.

The chain is built from TRBV18 and TRBJ1-4; possibly TRBD1 for D (5 bases). The V end lost 5 bases, the J end lost 11 bases, and 12 bases lay between the germline ends. Germline CDR1 KGHSH, CDR2 LQKENI. The CDR3 loop spans 12 amino acids. DNA for the CDR3: TGTGCCAGCTCAGCACAGGTTCTCAAACTGTTTTTT. This translates into CASSAQVLKLFF.

This chain uses TRBV5-5 with TRBJ1-2, with D uncertain. This CDR3 contains 13 residues. V lost 3 bases and J 4 bases, leaving 10 bases between the germline ends. CDR1 and CDR2 (germline): SGHKS, YYEKEE (reference sequence). The CDR3 spells CASSSRATYGYTF. The CDR3, as DNA: TGTGCCAGCAGCTCCCGGGCCACCTATGGCTACACCTTC.

This sequence joins TRBV5-3 and TRBJ2-1, with 11 bases lining up with TRBD2. TRBV5-3 is an open reading frame, and its role is uncertain. The CDR3 consists of 16 residues. V lost 3 bases to trimming and J lost 6 bases; unmatched junction nucleotides: 8. The CDR3 protein is CARSSPSLAGGNEQFF. The CDR3 nucleotides read TGTGCCAGAAGCTCCCCCTCCCTAGCGGGAGGCAATGAGCAGTTCTTC.

This clone was seen more than once but under ten times. J is TRBJ2-7 and V is TRBV4-1, with 10 bases identical to TRBD2. V trimming: 6 bases; J trimming: 2 bases; junction bases outside the gene matches: 7. Germline-derived CDR1 and CDR2 are MGHRA and YSYEKL. The CDR3 runs to 15 residues. The CDR3 spells CASRKTSGPTYEQYF. The CDR3 DNA sequence: TGCGCCAGCAGAAAGACTAGCGGGCCTACCTACGAGCAGTACTTC.

The V gene is TRBV9, the J gene TRBJ2-5; TRBD2 agrees at 7 bases. CDR1 is SGDLS, CDR2 YYNGEE, per germline. The CDR3 contains 14 residues. Trimming took 0 bases from V and 3 from J; bases not matched to a gene: 2. Here the CDR3 reads CASSVALAEETQYF. The CDR3 DNA follows: TGTGCCAGCAGCGTAGCTCTAGCGGAAGAGACCCAGTACTTC.

This clone occurred once. The genes are TRBV29-1 and TRBJ2-1; D remains ambiguous. From germline, CDR1 is SQVTM and CDR2 ANQGSEA. The germline V and J ends were trimmed by 6 bases and 10 bases, with 16 bases remaining between them. CDR3 length: 12 residues. CDR3 sequence reads: CSVVTFFGEQFF. The CDR3 nucleotides read TGCAGCGTCGTCACTTTCTTTGGGGAGCAGTTCTTC.

J is TRBJ2-1 and V is TRBV5-5, with D possibly TRBD1 on 5 matching bases. Trimming removed 0 bases from V and 1 base from J, with 14 bases in between. The CDR3 has 17 amino acids. CDR1 is SGHKS, CDR2 YYEKEE, per germline (reference sequence). The CDR3 DNA is TGTGCCAGCAGCTTGGTACTGGGGCTCTTATCCTACAATGAGCAGTTCTTC. It encodes CASSLVLGLLSYNEQFF. Combining the CDR3 with reference TRBV5-5 and TRBJ2-1 gives the whole variable domain DAGVTQSPTHLIKTRGQQVTLRCSPISGHKSVSWYQQVLGQGPQFIFQYYEKEERGRGNFPDRFSARQFPNYSSELNVNALLLGDSALYLCASSLVLGLLSYNEQFFGPGTRLTVL.